Below are 16 T cell receptor beta chains sequenced from a single sample in a study of shared clonotypes between healthy human individuals. Produced via immunoSEQ multiplex PCR; TCRdb's table is partial and in-frame only. The sample holds more than 500,000 clones, approximately 95% seen once. The sample consisted of naive CD4+ T cells sorted from blood. Sample subset: CD45RA+ positively selected. These receptor sequences come from a woman under 40 in good health.

The rearrangement links TRBV28 to TRBJ2-1, with 7 bases that match TRBD2. In germline, CDR1 is MDHEN, CDR2 SYDVKM. Germline trimming cut 5 bases from V and 0 bases from J; bases unmatched to any gene: 10. CDR3 length: 17 residues. The CDR3 sequence: CASSGSGGTSSYNEQFF. CDR3 bases: TGTGCCAGCAGTGGGTCCGGGGGGACCAGCTCCTACAATGAGCAGTTCTTC.

The chain combines TRBV27 with TRBJ2-1, with 11 bases identical to TRBD2. Germline loops: CDR1 MNHEY, CDR2 SMNVEV (reference sequence). V dropped 3 bases and J dropped 5; count of bases not matched to a gene: 9. CDR3 length: 17 residues. CDR3 region: CASSFYQLAGENNEQFF. DNA for the CDR3: TGTGCCAGCAGTTTCTACCAACTAGCGGGAGAGAACAATGAGCAGTTCTTC.

The rearrangement uses TRBV30 and TRBJ1-1, with no clear D. Trimming removed 2 bases from V and 1 base from J, with 14 bases in between. Germline assignment: CDR1 GTSNPN and CDR2 SVGIG (reference sequence). The CDR3 contains 15 residues. CDR3 protein: CAWSLLGNGNTEAFF. CDR3 in DNA: TGTGCCTGGAGTTTATTAGGGAATGGGAACACTGAAGCTTTCTTT. The variable domain in full, completed from reference TRBV30 and TRBJ1-1, reads SQTIHQWPATLVQPVGSPLSLECTVEGTSNPNLYWYRQAAGRGLQLLFYSVGIGQISSEVPQNLSASRPQDRQFILSSKKLLLSDSGFYLCAWSLLGNGNTEAFFGQGTRLTVV.

This chain joins TRBV5-1 and TRBJ2-2; TRBD2 agrees at 9 bases. Trimming removed 4 bases from V and 6 bases from J; junction bases left unmatched: 10. Germline loops: CDR1 SGHRS, CDR2 YFSETQ. The CDR3 is made up of 16 amino acids. CDR3 nucleotide sequence: TGCGCCAGCAGCACCTTAGCGGGAGTGTTGTCCGGGGAGCTGTTTTTT. As protein: CASSTLAGVLSGELFF.

This clone was picked up a small number of times. V is TRBV7-9 and J is TRBJ1-2; TRBD1 might be the D (6 bases). The V end lost 0 bases, the J end lost 8 bases, and 13 bases lay between the germline ends. This CDR3 has 14 amino acids. From germline, CDR1 is SEHNR and CDR2 FQNEAQ (reference sequence). The DNA of the CDR3 is TGTGCCAGCAGCTTAGCGGTGGGGGCGGAAGGCTACACCTTC. It is translated as CASSLAVGAEGYTF.

The CDR3 region is CASGRDSLLGYGYTF. As DNA, the CDR3 is TGTGCCAGCGGTCGGGACAGCCTCCTAGGCTATGGCTACACCTTC. This chain uses TRBV2 with TRBJ1-2, with TRBD1 identical over 7 bases. This CDR3 spans 15 amino acids. The V segment lost 8 bases and the J segment 4 bases; nucleotides outside the gene matches: 13. Per germline, CDR1 SNHLY and CDR2 FYNNEI.

The CDR3 DNA follows: TGTGCCAGCGGACAGGGAACAGGCCTTTTCGGTGAAGCTTTCTTT. Translation gives CASGQGTGLFGEAFF. The V and J genes are TRBV28 and TRBJ1-1, with 8 bases matching TRBD1. This CDR3 has 15 amino acids. V dropped 8 bases and J dropped 7; count of bases not matched to a gene: 15. Per germline, CDR1 MDHEN and CDR2 SYDVKM.

The rearrangement links TRBV9 to TRBJ2-1; D could derive from TRBD1 or TRBD2 (5 bases each). The germline V and J ends were trimmed by 4 bases and 1 base, with 12 bases remaining between them. CDR3 length: 15 amino acids. Per germline, CDR1 SGDLS and CDR2 YYNGEE. The chain's CDR3 is CASSFRDVSYNEQFF. Here the CDR3 DNA reads TGTGCCAGCAGCTTCCGGGACGTATCCTACAATGAGCAGTTCTTC. Together with reference TRBV9 and TRBJ2-1, the CDR3 gives the full variable domain: DSGVTQTPKHLITATGQRVTLRCSPRSGDLSVYWYQQSLDQGLQFLIQYYNGEERAKGNILERFSAQQFPDLHSELNLSSLELGDSALYFCASSFRDVSYNEQFFGPGTRLTVL.

The chain is built from TRBV6-1 and TRBJ1-3, with unresolved D. The V gene's germline CDR1 is MNHNS and CDR2 SASEGT. The CDR3 loop spans 15 amino acids. V gave up 6 bases and J gave up 1 base, with 13 bases separating them. CDR3 in DNA: TGTGCCAGCAGGACGTACGTGACATCTGGAAACACCATATATTTT. Translation: CASRTYVTSGNTIYF.

V usage is TRBV11-2 and J usage is TRBJ1-2; D is uncertain. V was cut by 0 bases and J by 0 bases, with 8 bases left in between. Germline loops: CDR1 SGHAT, CDR2 FQNNGV. The CDR3 has 15 residues. The CDR3 DNA is TGTGCCAGCAGCTTAGACCGGCCGCCTAACTATGGCTACACCTTC. It codes for CASSLDRPPNYGYTF.

The chain has TRBV5-3 and TRBJ2-7, with D perhaps TRBD1 (6 bases). TRBV5-3 is labeled an ORF, and its function is uncertain. The CDR3 consists of 17 residues. Trimming left V 1 base short and J 2 bases short, with 19 bases between. The CDR3 nucleotides read TGTGCCAGAAGCTTGTTTAGGACAGCTAACCTGACCTACGAGCAGTACTTC. Its translation is CARSLFRTANLTYEQYF.

The rearrangement links TRBV11-3 to TRBJ2-7; possible D gene TRBD2, 5 bases. This CDR3 contains 14 residues. CDR1 and CDR2 (germline): SGHNT, YENEEA. Trimming removed 7 bases at V and 5 bases at J, with 18 bases between. The DNA for the CDR3 is TGTGCCAGCAAGCTACGTCGGGGAATTGACGAGCAGTACTTC. Translation: CASKLRRGIDEQYF.

The rearrangement joins TRBV30 to TRBJ1-1; D not certain. The CDR3 consists of 12 residues. CDR1 is GTSNPN and CDR2 is SVGIG in the germline V gene (reference sequence). V lost 0 bases, J lost 6 bases, and 8 bases lay in between. CDR3 loop: CAWSVGGPEAFF. The DNA for the CDR3 is TGTGCCTGGAGTGTAGGAGGGCCTGAAGCTTTCTTT.

This clone was recorded only once. V is TRBV28 and J is TRBJ1-1, with D hard to call. The CDR3 contains 13 residues. Trimming left V 3 bases short and J 1 base short, with 6 bases between. CDR1 is MDHEN, CDR2 SYDVKM, per germline. The DNA of the CDR3 is TGTGCCAGCAGTTTTCGGGGGAACACTGAAGCTTTCTTT. Amino acid sequence: CASSFRGNTEAFF.

The chain joins TRBV21-1 to TRBJ1-4. TRBV21-1 is a pseudogene segment. CDR3 length: 16 residues. The CDR3 sequence: CASSKEVGWRDEKLFF. The DNA of the CDR3 is TGTGCCAGCAGCAAAGAGGTGGGGTGGCGGGATGAAAAACTGTTTTTT.

The chain joins TRBV7-2 to TRBJ2-7; D is unclear. Germline V gene sequence: CDR1 SGHTA, CDR2 FQGNSA. The CDR3 is 16 amino acids. Trimming took 1 base from V and 3 from J, leaving 16 bases between them. CDR3 coding DNA: TGTGCCAGCAGCTTAGGACTGACTCGAGACCGCTACGAGCAGTACTTC. It is translated as CASSLGLTRDRYEQYF.